This T cell receptor (beta chain) comes out of a study of identical twins. Losses at the gene ends were 2 bases for V and 2 bases for J; bases not matched to a gene: 3. The CDR3 covers 14 residues. Per germline, CDR1 SGHRS and CDR2 YFSETQ. TCRdb recomputed calls from the 5' RACE reads with MiXCR, one row per CDR3 protein. The table lists roughly 570,000 distinct CDR3 sequences, around a tenth of them singletons. This same sample was also taken into another study, of yellow fever vaccine responses in identical twins. That source notes: On the reported evidence, twins' vaccine T cell responses seemed partly convergent and partly personalized.

The V call is TRBV5-1, the J call TRBJ2-7, with 8 bases aligning to TRBD2. Sequences were obtained from PBMCs. This receptor was taken from a woman under 30 in good health. The CDR3 bases are TGCGCCAGCAGCTTCCTCGGGGGGGCCTACGAGCAGTACTTC. Translation: CASSFLGGAYEQYF. Together with reference TRBV5-1 and TRBJ2-7, the CDR3 gives the full variable domain: KAGVTQTPRYLIKTRGQQVTLSCSPISGHRSVSWYQQTPGQGLQFLFEYFSETQRNKGNFPGRFSGRQFSNSRSEMNVSTLELGDSALYLCASSFLGGAYEQYFGPGTRLTVT.